The 7 T cell receptor beta chains below come from one sample, sequenced in a study of shared clonotypes between healthy human individuals. CD8 cells classed as naive were CD45RO-negative and positively selected for CCR7, excluding terminally differentiated effector memory CD45RA+ cells. The assay was immunoSEQ multiplex PCR, and TCRdb's table has in-frame clones only and misses some. The sample consists of roughly 2.1 million clones, 93% of them appearing once. Input material: naive CD8+ T cells from PBMCs. Receptors originate from a man aged 18-30 years in good health. Some clones in this sample may be carry-over from other donors' samples.

The chain employs TRBV11-2 and TRBJ2-3, with 8 bases matching TRBD2. The CDR3 runs 18 residues. Germline V gives CDR1 SGHAT, CDR2 FQNNGV. Trimming took 5 bases from V and 5 from J; bases not matched to a gene: 18. CDR3 residues: CASSQRLGSGEQRDTQYF. CDR3 DNA: TGTGCCAGCAGCCAAAGGCTTGGTAGCGGGGAGCAGCGAGATACGCAGTATTTT. The full variable domain, in which reference TRBV11-2 and TRBJ2-3 provide the parts outside the CDR3, is EAGVAQSPRYKIIEKRQSVAFWCNPISGHATLYWYQQILGQGPKLLIQFQNNGVVDDSQLPKDRFSAERLKGVDSTLKIQPAKLEDSAVYLCASSQRLGSGEQRDTQYFGPGTRLTVL.

The chain employs TRBV10-3 and TRBJ1-1; perhaps TRBD1 as D (5 bases). Germline-derived CDR1 and CDR2 are ENHRY and SYGVKD. Between the trimmed V and J ends, which lost 6 bases and 3 bases, there was a span of 8 bases. This CDR3 contains 12 residues. The CDR3 DNA reads TGTGCCATCAGGCGGGGGGACACTGAAGCTTTCTTT. Amino acid sequence: CAIRRGDTEAFF.

The V call is TRBV27, the J call TRBJ1-2; TRBD1 agrees at 8 bases. Losses at the gene ends were 5 bases for V and 6 bases for J; bases not matched to a gene: 11. The CDR3 runs to 15 residues. CDR1 and CDR2 (germline): MNHEY, SMNVEV (reference sequence). The CDR3: CASSLYRGSLDGYTF. CDR3 in DNA: TGTGCCAGCAGTCTTTACAGGGGGTCTCTGGATGGCTACACCTTC.

This clone showed up just once. The chain joins TRBV7-9 to TRBJ2-1; 8 bases are a match to TRBD2. V shed 4 bases, J shed 4 bases, and the junction held 9 bases outside the gene matches. The CDR3 covers 16 residues. Germline values: CDR1 SEHNR, CDR2 FQNEAQ (reference sequence). Here the CDR3 DNA reads TGTGCCAGCAGCTCGGGAGGGCTAGCGGCATACAATGAGCAGTTCTTC. Its translation is CASSSGGLAAYNEQFF.

The rearrangement uses TRBV5-4 and TRBJ1-2; D perhaps matches TRBD1 (5 bases). This CDR3 has 13 residues. Trimming removed 4 bases from V and 4 bases from J, with 11 bases in between. Germline V gene sequence: CDR1 SGHNT, CDR2 YYREEE (reference sequence). For the CDR3, the DNA is TGTGCCAGCAGCGCTGACGGGGGCTATGGCTACACCTTC. It codes for CASSADGGYGYTF.

The chain employs TRBV27 and TRBJ2-7; unclear D gene. Germline V CDR1 and CDR2: MNHEY, SMNVEV (reference sequence). The CDR3 sequence is 14 residues long. V was cut by 4 bases and J by 1 base, with 11 bases left in between. CDR3 nucleotides: TGTGCCAGCAGTTCCCAGACAAGTTCCTACGAGCAGTACTTC. Amino acids: CASSSQTSSYEQYF.

The V gene is TRBV11-2, the J gene TRBJ1-2; no firm D call. CDR1 SGHAT and CDR2 FQNNGV come from the germline V gene. CDR3 length: 12 residues. Trimming shortened V by 4 bases and J by 5 bases, and 8 bases separated the two germline ends. Written as DNA, the CDR3 is TGTGCCAGCAGCTCCGGGGAGTATGGCTACACCTTC. As protein: CASSSGEYGYTF. Variable domain in full (rest from reference TRBV11-2 and TRBJ1-2): EAGVAQSPRYKIIEKRQSVAFWCNPISGHATLYWYQQILGQGPKLLIQFQNNGVVDDSQLPKDRFSAERLKGVDSTLKIQPAKLEDSAVYLCASSSGEYGYTFGSGTRLTVV.